These 2 T cell receptor beta chains were sequenced from one sample in a study of CD8+ T cells in alopecia areata. Stated treatment: oral pan-JAK inhibitor, 5-10 mg twice daily. As the sequencing template, cDNA was produced by extracting RNA and reverse transcribing it. The repertoire was sequenced with immunoSEQ multiplex PCR; TCRdb's copy has only in-frame clones and lacks some. The sample comprises about 220,000 clones, around three fifths of which are singletons, and around 1.5% rests with the top ten. This material consisted of CD4+ T cells sorted from blood, taken at week 4, from a patient treated with tofacitinib. Source of these receptors: a human donor with alopecia areata.

The chain is built from TRBV6-1 and TRBJ1-2; 7 bases match TRBD1. Germline lookup yields CDR1 MNHNS and CDR2 SASEGT. Germline trimming cut 6 bases from V and 4 bases from J; bases unmatched to any gene: 2. The CDR3 covers 12 residues. CDR3 loop: CASRDRSYGYTF. CDR3 coding DNA: TGTGCCAGCAGGGACAGGAGCTATGGCTACACCTTC.

This clone was picked up a small number of times. This chain uses TRBV19 with TRBJ1-5; unclear D gene. The V and J ends lost 7 bases and 1 base respectively, with 8 bases between them. The CDR3 is 13 amino acids. Per germline, CDR1 LNHDA and CDR2 SQIVND (reference sequence). This CDR3 reads CASNVGSNQPQHF. CDR3 nucleotides: TGTGCCAGTAATGTTGGGAGCAATCAGCCCCAGCATTTT.